The 20 T cell receptor beta chains presented below share a single source sample, sequenced in a study of type 1 and type 2 diabetes patients. PCR was run on genomic DNA. A primer set of 30 forward and 13 reverse primers amplified the CDR3. TCRdb called the multiplex PCR reads again in MiXCR, with one record for every CDR3 protein. Of fewer than 350,000 distinct CDR3 sequences in the sample, 47% were seen once. Sequenced: peripheral blood mononuclear cells (PBMCs). These receptors all come from a man aged 18 to 35 with type 2 diabetes.

This chain connects TRBV7-3 to TRBJ1-3; perhaps TRBD1 as D (5 bases). CDR1 and CDR2 from the germline V gene are SGHTA and FQGTGA. The CDR3 consists of 14 residues. The V end was cut by 4 bases, the J end by 7 bases, with 14 bases between. The CDR3 DNA sequence: TGTGCCAGCAGCTCGGGACCAGGGATGAACACCATATATTTT. It codes for CASSSGPGMNTIYF.

This clonotype has a single count. A much larger clone lies a single base off, so this may be a read error. The J gene is TRBJ2-6, the V gene TRBV30, with D possibly TRBD1 on 5 matching bases. Germline loops: CDR1 GTSNPN, CDR2 SVGIG (reference sequence). The CDR3 spans 12 residues. CDR3 sequence (DNA): TGTGCCTGGAATGGTGGGGCCAACGTCCTGGCTTTC. It codes for CAWNGGANVLAF.

V and J are TRBV30 and TRBJ1-1; 7 nucleotides align to TRBD1. V was pared by 4 bases and J by 4 bases, with 3 bases of the junction left unmatched. Germline values: CDR1 GTSNPN, CDR2 SVGIG (reference sequence). The CDR3 contains 12 residues. The CDR3 protein is CAWNRQGTEAFF. CDR3 nucleotide sequence: TGTGCCTGGAATAGACAGGGCACTGAAGCTTTCTTT.

V is TRBV7-9 and J is TRBJ1-2; 8 positions match TRBD1. The CDR3 consists of 14 residues. Germline assignment: CDR1 SEHNR and CDR2 FQNEAQ (reference sequence). The J segment lost 5 bases and the V segment lost 4 bases, leaving 6 bases of the junction unmatched. CDR3 nucleotide sequence: TGTGCCAGCAGCTCGTTGGACAGGGAATATGGCTACACCTTC. Its protein product is CASSSLDREYGYTF.

The rearrangement uses TRBV7-9 and TRBJ2-7; D is unresolved. Germline lookup yields CDR1 SEHNR and CDR2 FQNEAQ (reference sequence). The CDR3 has 13 residues. Trimming stripped 5 bases from V and 2 bases from J, with 10 bases between. CDR3 DNA sequence: TGTGCCAGCAGCATCCAGGAAGCCTACGAGCAGTACTTC. This translates into CASSIQEAYEQYF. Full variable domain (remainder filled in from reference TRBV7-9 and TRBJ2-7): DTGVSQNPRHKITKRGQNVTFRCDPISEHNRLYWYRQTLGQGPEFLTYFQNEAQLEKSRLLSDRFSAERPKGSFSTLEIQRTEQGDSAMYLCASSIQEAYEQYFGPGTRLTVT.

This clonotype was counted only a few times. J is TRBJ1-1 and V is TRBV24-1, with D unresolved. The CDR3 runs 13 residues. V was shortened by 3 bases and J by 3 bases, with 7 bases between the two germline ends. Germline V CDR1 and CDR2: KGHDR, SFDVKD. CDR3 in amino acids: CATSDGVHTEAFF. The DNA of the CDR3 is TGTGCCACCAGTGATGGGGTACACACTGAAGCTTTCTTT.

The V gene is TRBV19, the J gene TRBJ1-4, with TRBD1 as a possible D gene (6 bases). The CDR3 is 14 amino acids. V lost 3 bases, J lost 7 bases, and 12 bases lay in between. Germline loops: CDR1 LNHDA, CDR2 SQIVND (reference sequence). In DNA, the CDR3 is TGTGCCAGTAGTATTCTCCAGGGGAGTGAAAAACTGTTTTTT. As protein: CASSILQGSEKLFF.

This CDR3 is CAIRTTVGEQFF. DNA for the CDR3: TGTGCCATCCGGACGACAGTAGGTGAGCAGTTCTTC. This sequence joins TRBV10-3 and TRBJ2-5; a weak D match, TRBD1 (5 bases). With the DNA end fitting TRBJ2-1 better, the J assignment may be wrong. Germline loops: CDR1 ENHRY, CDR2 SYGVKD. CDR3 length equals 12 residues.

J is TRBJ2-2 and V is TRBV6-2 or TRBV6-3; 9 nucleotides align to TRBD1. This CDR3 has 16 amino acids. With 0 bases clipped from V and 6 bases from J, the junction kept 5 bases outside the gene matches. Germline V gene sequence: CDR1 MNHEY, CDR2 SVGEGT. The CDR3 nucleotides are TGTGCCAGCAGTTACTCTGGGACAGGGAGCGCCGGGGAGCTGTTTTTT. It translates to CASSYSGTGSAGELFF.

This chain links TRBV6-2 or TRBV6-3 with TRBJ2-7; D may be TRBD1 (6 bases). V gave up 6 bases and J gave up 1 base, with 16 bases separating them. Germline-derived CDR1 and CDR2 are MNHEY and SVGEGT. The CDR3 extends over 15 amino acids. CDR3 protein: CASRQGTLQSYEQYF. The CDR3 DNA reads as TGTGCCAGCAGGCAGGGGACACTTCAATCCTACGAGCAGTACTTC.

The V and J genes are TRBV19 and TRBJ2-3, with D possibly being TRBD2 (6 bases). V was shortened by 7 bases and J by 0 bases, with 11 bases between the two germline ends. The CDR3 loop spans 14 amino acids. Germline V gene data show CDR1 as LNHDA and CDR2 as SQIVND (reference sequence). The CDR3 sequence: CASKEGWSTDTQYF. DNA for the CDR3: TGTGCCAGTAAGGAGGGTTGGAGCACAGATACGCAGTATTTT.

This chain joins TRBV5-1 and TRBJ1-5; 7 bases are shared with TRBD1. Trimming cost V 0 bases and J 5 bases; bases outside gene matches: 5. Germline CDR1 reads SGHRS; CDR2 reads YFSETQ. The CDR3 contains 15 residues. The CDR3 loop reads CASSLEGGLDQPQHF. CDR3 bases: TGCGCCAGCAGCTTGGAAGGGGGCCTGGATCAGCCCCAGCATTTT.

This clonotype was counted a few times. The CDR3 coding sequence is TGTGCCATCAGTGACCGGAGACAGTCCTCCTTACTCTACGAGCAGTACTTC. Protein: CAISDRRQSSLLYEQYF. V gene TRBV10-3 combines with J gene TRBJ2-7; the D gene is possibly TRBD1 (5 bases). CDR3 length: 17 residues. Deletions cut 3 bases from V and 3 bases from J, with 21 bases between. Germline loops: CDR1 ENHRY, CDR2 SYGVKD.

The chain employs TRBV15 and TRBJ2-5; a weak D match, TRBD2 (6 bases). V lost 6 bases and J 2 bases, leaving 22 bases between the germline ends. This CDR3 has 17 residues. Looked up from germline, CDR1 is LNHNV and CDR2 is YYDKDF (reference sequence). CDR3 protein: CATSDFSGGPNQETQYF. The CDR3 DNA sequence: TGTGCCACCAGTGATTTCAGTGGAGGGCCGAATCAAGAGACCCAGTACTTC.

This clonotype was seen a few times. The rearrangement uses TRBV12-3 or TRBV12-4 and TRBJ2-2, with D hard to call. The length of the CDR3 is 15 residues. Trimming took 3 bases from V and 1 from J, leaving 9 bases between them. In nucleotides, the CDR3 is TGTGCCAGCAGTTTTGGCGCCAAGAACACCGGGGAGCTGTTTTTT. Translation: CASSFGAKNTGELFF.

The chain combines TRBV25-1 with TRBJ1-4; TRBD1 might be the D (5 bases). The CDR3 runs 14 residues. Germline V gene data show CDR1 as MGHDK and CDR2 as SYGVNS. V lost 4 bases to trimming and J lost 7 bases, with 13 bases between them. For the CDR3, the DNA is TGTGCCAGCAGTGTAATAGGGGTGGGTGAAAAACTGTTTTTT. Translated, it gives CASSVIGVGEKLFF.

A remark on this clonotype: Possible read error: a much larger clone is one base away. The rearrangement joins TRBV14 to TRBJ1-1; no clear D gene. The CDR3 is made up of 13 amino acids. Per the germline V gene, CDR1 is SGHDN and CDR2 is FVKESK. In nucleotides, the CDR3 is TGTGCCAGCAGCCAAGGAAAGAACGCTGAAGCTTTCTTT. This encodes CASSQGKNAEAFF.

On this clonotype itself: This could be a read error, since a much larger clone is one nucleotide away. This chain uses TRBV6-6 with TRBJ1-2, with D possibly TRBD1 on 5 matching bases. CDR3 length: 12 residues. V was pared by 7 bases and J by 5 bases, with 11 bases between. CDR1 MNHNY and CDR2 SVGAGI come from the germline V gene (reference sequence). The CDR3 spells CASTRDPYGYTF. DNA of the CDR3: TGTGCCAGCACCCGGGACCCTTATGGCTACACCTTC.

Comments on this clonotype: This may be a read error, as it is one base from a much larger clone. CDR3 sequence reads: CASSQYRLPNVQYF. The CDR3 nucleotides read TGTGCCAGCAGCCAATACAGGCTTCCCAACGTGCAGTACTTC. The chain joins TRBV14 to TRBJ2-7; D might be TRBD1 (5 bases). Deletions cut 2 bases from V and 9 bases from J, with 17 bases between. There are 14 residues in the CDR3. Germline lookup yields CDR1 SGHDN and CDR2 FVKESK.

V and J are TRBV20-1 and TRBJ1-2; D gene unclear. Germline V gene sequence: CDR1 DFQATT, CDR2 SNEGSKA (reference sequence). The CDR3 has 13 residues. V shed 5 bases and J shed 4 bases, with 14 bases lying between them. Here the CDR3 reads CSADEPVSYGYTF. DNA for the CDR3: TGCAGTGCTGATGAGCCAGTGAGCTATGGCTACACCTTC.